This T cell receptor beta chain was observed in a study of T cells in Graves' hyperthyroidism and ophthalmopathy. This clonotype appeared a few times. Amplified regions were TCR beta CDR3 sequences from RNA transcripts. HTBI primers were the set used in a first-round RT-PCR of the TCR CDR3. TCRdb re-analysed the multiplex PCR reads in MiXCR, keeping a single row per CDR3 protein. The repertoire holds over 500,000 distinct CDR3 sequences, with approximately 49% as singletons. Germline CDR1 DFQATT, CDR2 SNEGSKA (reference sequence). V shed 6 bases and J shed 8 bases, with 7 bases lying between them. The CDR3 loop spans 9 amino acids.

The sequence came from an adult woman with Graves' disease, either hyperthyroidism or ophthalmopathy (not recorded which). This chain joins TRBV20-1 and TRBJ1-2; D not resolved. The source material was peripheral blood or thyroid tissue (not recorded which). This CDR3 reads CSAGRGYTF. CDR3 nucleotides: TGCAGTGCCGGACGAGGCTACACCTTC.